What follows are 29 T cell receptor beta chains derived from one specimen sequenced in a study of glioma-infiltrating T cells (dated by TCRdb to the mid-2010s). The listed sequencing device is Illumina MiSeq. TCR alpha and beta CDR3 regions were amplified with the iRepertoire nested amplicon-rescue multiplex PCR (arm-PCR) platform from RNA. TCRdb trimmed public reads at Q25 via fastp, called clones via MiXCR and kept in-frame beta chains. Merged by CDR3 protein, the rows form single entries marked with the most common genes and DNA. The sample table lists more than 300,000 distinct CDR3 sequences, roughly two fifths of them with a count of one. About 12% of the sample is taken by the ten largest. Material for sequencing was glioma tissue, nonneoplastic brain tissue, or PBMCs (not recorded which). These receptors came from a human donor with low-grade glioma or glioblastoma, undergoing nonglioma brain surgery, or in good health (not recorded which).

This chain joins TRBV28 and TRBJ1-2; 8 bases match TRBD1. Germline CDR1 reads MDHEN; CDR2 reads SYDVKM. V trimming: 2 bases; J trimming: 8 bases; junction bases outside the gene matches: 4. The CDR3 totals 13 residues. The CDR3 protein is CASSLQGARGYTF. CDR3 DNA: TGTGCCAGCAGTTTACAGGGGGCGCGGGGCTACACCTTC.

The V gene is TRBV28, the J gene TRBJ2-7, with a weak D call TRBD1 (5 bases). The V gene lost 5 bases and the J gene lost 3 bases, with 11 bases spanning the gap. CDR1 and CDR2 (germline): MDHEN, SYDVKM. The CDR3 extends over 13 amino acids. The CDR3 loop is CASSIRQIYEQYF. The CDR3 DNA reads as TGTGCCAGCAGTATCCGACAGATCTACGAGCAGTACTTC. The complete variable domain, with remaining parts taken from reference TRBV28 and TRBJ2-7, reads DVKVTQSSRYLVKRTGEKVFLECVQDMDHENMFWYRQDPGLGLRLIYFSYDVKMKEKGDIPEGYSVSREKKERFSLILESASTNQTSMYLCASSIRQIYEQYFGPGTRLTVT.

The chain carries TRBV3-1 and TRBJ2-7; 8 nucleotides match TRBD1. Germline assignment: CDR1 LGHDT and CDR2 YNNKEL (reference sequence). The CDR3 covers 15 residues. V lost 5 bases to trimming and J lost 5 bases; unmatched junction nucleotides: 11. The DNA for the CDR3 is TGTGCCAGCAGCTACGGACAGGGAGAAGCGGACGAGCAGTACTTC. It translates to CASSYGQGEADEQYF.

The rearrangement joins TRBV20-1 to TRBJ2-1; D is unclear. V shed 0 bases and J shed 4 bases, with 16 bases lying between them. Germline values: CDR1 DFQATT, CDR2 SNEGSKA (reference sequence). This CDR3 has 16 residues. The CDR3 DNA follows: TGCAGTGCTAGAGATCGAGTACAGTCCTCTTACAATGAGCAGTTCTTC. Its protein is CSARDRVQSSYNEQFF.

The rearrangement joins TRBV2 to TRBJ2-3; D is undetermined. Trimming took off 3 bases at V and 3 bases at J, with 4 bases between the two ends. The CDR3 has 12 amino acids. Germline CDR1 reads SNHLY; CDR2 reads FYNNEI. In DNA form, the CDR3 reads TGTGCCAGCAGTGACCAGACAGATACGCAGTATTTT. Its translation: CASSDQTDTQYF.

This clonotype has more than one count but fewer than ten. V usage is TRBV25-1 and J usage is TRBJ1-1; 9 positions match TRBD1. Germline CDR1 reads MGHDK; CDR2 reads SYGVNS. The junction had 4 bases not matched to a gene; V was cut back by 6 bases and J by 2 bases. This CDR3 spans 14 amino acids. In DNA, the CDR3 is TGTGCCAGCAGAGGGACAGGGTTTAACACTGAAGCTTTCTTT. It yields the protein CASRGTGFNTEAFF.

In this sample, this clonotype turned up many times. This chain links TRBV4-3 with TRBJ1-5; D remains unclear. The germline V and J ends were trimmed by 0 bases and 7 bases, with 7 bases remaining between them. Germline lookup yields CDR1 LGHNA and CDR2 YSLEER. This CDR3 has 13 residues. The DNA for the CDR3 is TGCGCCAGCAGCCAAGATAATGAGCAGCCCCAGCATTTT. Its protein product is CASSQDNEQPQHF.

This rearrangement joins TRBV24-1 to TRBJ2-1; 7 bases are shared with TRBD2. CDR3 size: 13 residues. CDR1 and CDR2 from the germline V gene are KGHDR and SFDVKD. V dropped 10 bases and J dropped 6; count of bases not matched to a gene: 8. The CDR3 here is CATSLSGINEQFF. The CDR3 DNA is TGTGCCACTAGCCTGAGCGGGATCAATGAGCAGTTCTTC.

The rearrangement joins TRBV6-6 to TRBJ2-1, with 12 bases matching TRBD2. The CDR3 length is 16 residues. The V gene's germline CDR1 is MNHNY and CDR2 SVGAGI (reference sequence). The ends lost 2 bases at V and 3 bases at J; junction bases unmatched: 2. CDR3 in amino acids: CASSYRTSGVYNEQFF. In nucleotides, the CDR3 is TGTGCCAGCAGTTACCGGACTAGCGGGGTCTACAATGAGCAGTTCTTC.

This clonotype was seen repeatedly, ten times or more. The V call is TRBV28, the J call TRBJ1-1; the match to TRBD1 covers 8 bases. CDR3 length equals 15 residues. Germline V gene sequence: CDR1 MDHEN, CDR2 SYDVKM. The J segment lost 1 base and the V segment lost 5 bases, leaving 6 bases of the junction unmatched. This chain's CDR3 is CASSTTGTGNTEAFF. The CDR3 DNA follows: TGTGCCAGCAGTACCACCGGGACAGGGAACACTGAAGCTTTCTTT.

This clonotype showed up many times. The CDR3 spells CASRASGLVYEQYF. As DNA, the CDR3 is TGTGCCAGCAGAGCCTCGGGACTAGTGTACGAGCAGTACTTC. V and J are TRBV28 and TRBJ2-7; 8 bases align to TRBD2. Germline V gives CDR1 MDHEN, CDR2 SYDVKM. The CDR3 length is 14 residues. V gave up 6 bases and J gave up 4 bases; unmatched junction bases: 8.

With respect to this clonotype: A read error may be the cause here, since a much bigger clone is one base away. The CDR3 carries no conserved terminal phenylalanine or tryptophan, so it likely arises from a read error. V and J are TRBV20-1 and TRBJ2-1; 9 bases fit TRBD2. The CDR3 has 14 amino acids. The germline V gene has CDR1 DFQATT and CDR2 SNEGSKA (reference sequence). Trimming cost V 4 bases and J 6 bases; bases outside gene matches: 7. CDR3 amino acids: CSATKREVFNEQFL. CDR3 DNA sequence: TGCAGTGCTACTAAGCGGGAGGTTTTCAATGAGCAGTTCCTC.

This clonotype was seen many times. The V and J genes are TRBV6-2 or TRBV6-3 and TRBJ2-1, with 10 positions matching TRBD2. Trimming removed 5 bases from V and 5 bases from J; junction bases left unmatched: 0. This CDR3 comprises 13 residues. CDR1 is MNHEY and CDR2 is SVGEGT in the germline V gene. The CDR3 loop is CASSGLADNEQFF. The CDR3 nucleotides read TGTGCCAGCAGTGGACTAGCGGACAATGAGCAGTTCTTC.

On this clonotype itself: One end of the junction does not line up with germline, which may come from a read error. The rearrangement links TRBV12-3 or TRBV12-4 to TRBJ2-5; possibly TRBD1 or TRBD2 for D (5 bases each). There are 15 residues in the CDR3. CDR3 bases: TGTGCCAGCAGTTCCTTGGGACGCCAATCAGAGACCAAGTACTTC. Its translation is CASSSLGRQSETKYF.

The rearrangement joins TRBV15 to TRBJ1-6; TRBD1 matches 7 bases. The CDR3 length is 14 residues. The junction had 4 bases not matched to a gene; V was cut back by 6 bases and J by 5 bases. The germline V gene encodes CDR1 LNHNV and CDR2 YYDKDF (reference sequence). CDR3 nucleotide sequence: TGTGCCACCAGAAGGGACAGAGATAATTCACCCCTCCACTTT. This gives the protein CATRRDRDNSPLHF.

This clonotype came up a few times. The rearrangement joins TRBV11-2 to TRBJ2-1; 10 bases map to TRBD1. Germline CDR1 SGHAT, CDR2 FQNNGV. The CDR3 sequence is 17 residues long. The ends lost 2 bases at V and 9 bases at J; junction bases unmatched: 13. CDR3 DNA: TGTGCCAGCAGCTTAAGCAGTGCCGGACAGGGGGTATCTGAGCAGTTCTTC. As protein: CASSLSSAGQGVSEQFF.

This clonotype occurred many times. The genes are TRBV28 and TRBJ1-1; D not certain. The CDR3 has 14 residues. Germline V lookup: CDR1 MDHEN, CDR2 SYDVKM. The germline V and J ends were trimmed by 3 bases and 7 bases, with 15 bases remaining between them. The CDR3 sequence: CASSFRSVEGEAFF. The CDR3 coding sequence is TGTGCCAGCAGTTTTCGGTCCGTCGAGGGTGAAGCTTTCTTT.

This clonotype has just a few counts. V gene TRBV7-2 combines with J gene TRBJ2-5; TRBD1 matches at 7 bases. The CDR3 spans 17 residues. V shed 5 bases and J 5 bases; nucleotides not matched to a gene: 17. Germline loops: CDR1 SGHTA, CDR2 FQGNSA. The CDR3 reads CASSPAQWSRGKETQYF. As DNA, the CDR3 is TGTGCCAGCAGCCCCGCACAGTGGAGCAGGGGGAAGGAGACCCAGTACTTC.

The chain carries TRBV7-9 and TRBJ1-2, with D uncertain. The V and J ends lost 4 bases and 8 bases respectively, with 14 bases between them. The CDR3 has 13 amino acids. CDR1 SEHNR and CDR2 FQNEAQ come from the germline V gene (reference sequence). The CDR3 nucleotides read TGTGCCAGCAGCTATACGACTCCGGGGGGCTACACCTTC. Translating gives CASSYTTPGGYTF.

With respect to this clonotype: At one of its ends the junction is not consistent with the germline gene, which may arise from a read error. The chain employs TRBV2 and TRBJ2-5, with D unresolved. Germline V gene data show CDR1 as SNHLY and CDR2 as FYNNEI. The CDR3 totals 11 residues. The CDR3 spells CASREEETQYF. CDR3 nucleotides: TGTGCCAGCAGGGAAGAGGAGACCCAGTACTTC.

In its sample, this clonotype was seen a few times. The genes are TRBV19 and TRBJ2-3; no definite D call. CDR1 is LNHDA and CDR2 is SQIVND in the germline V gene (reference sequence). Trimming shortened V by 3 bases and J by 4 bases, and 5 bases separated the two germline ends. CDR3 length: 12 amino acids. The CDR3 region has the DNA TGTGCCAGTAGTATCCGCGCAGATACGCAGTATTTT. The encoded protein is CASSIRADTQYF.

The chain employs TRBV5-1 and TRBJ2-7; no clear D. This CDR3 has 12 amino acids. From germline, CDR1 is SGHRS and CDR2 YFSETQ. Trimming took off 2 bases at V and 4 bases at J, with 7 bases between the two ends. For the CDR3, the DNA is TGCGCCAGCAGCTTTAACCGTTACGAGCAGTACTTC. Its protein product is CASSFNRYEQYF.

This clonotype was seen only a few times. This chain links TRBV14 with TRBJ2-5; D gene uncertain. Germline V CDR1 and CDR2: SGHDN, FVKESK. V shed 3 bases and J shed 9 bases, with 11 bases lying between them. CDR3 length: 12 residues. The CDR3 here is CASSHPFGAQYF. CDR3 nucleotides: TGTGCCAGCAGCCACCCTTTTGGAGCCCAGTACTTC.

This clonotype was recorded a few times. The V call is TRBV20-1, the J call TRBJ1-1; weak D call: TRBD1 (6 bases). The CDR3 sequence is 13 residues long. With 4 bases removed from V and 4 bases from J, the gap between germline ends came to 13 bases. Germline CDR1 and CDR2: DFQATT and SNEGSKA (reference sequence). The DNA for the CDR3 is TGCAGTGCTATGTACAGGGTCTCCACTGAAGCTTTCTTT. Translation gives CSAMYRVSTEAFF.

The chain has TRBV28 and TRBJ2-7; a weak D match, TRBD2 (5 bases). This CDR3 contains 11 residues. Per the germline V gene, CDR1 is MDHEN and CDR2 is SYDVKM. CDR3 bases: TGTGCGTCCCTGAGCACTAGGGAGCAGTACTTC. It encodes CASLSTREQYF.

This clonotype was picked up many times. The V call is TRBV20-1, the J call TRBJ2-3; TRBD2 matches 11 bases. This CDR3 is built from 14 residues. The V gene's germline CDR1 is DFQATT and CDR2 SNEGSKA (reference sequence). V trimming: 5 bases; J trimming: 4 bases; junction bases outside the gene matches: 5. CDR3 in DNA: TGCAGTGCTTTTAGCGGGAGGGCCGCAGATACGCAGTATTTT. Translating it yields CSAFSGRAADTQYF.

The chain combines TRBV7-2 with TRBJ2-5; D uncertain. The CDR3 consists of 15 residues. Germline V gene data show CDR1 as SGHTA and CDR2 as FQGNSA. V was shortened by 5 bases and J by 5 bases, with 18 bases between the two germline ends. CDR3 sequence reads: CASSLPSFAAETQYF. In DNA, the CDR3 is TGTGCCAGCAGCCTACCTTCCTTTGCTGCGGAGACCCAGTACTTC.

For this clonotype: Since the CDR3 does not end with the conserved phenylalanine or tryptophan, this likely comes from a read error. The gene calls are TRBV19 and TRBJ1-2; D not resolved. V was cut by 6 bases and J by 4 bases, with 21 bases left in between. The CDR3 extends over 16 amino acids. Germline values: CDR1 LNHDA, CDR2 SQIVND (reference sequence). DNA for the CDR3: TGTGCCAGTAGCGACCTATCCCGGGAAGCCATCTATGGCTACACCCTC. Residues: CASSDLSREAIYGYTL.

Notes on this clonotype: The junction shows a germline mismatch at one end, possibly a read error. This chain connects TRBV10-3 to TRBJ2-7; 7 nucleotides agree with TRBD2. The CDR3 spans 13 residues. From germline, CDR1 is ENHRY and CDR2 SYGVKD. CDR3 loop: CVISGREIHEQYF. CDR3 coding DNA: TGTGTCATCTCAGGGAGGGAAATCCACGAGCAGTACTTC.